This entry describes one TCR beta chain. Libraries were prepared by immunoSEQ multiplex PCR; TCRdb keeps only in-frame clonotypes and omits some of them. The sample lists 45,000 to 60,000 clones, 85% occurring once. The time point: pretreatment peripheral blood. The record originates from a study of PD-L1 blockade in urothelial cancer. Overall study: Patients had been given 0 to 3 earlier chemotherapy regimens. A median of about 140,000 T cells was found in the blood samples. Samples came from 3 weeks, at the second dose, and 6 weeks into treatment.

Material: PBMCs, obtained around atezolizumab (anti-PD-L1) treatment. The source of this sequence is a man in his 70s with urothelial cancer.

DNA for the CDR3: TGTGCCAGCAGCAACTCCCCTCCAGGCCACACTGAAGCTTTCTTT. Its translation is CASSNSPPGHTEAFF. The rearrangement joins TRBV7-3 to TRBJ1-1; D not certain. V lost 5 bases, J lost 3 bases, and 16 bases lay in between. The germline V gene encodes CDR1 SGHTA and CDR2 FQGTGA. This CDR3 is built from 15 residues.